This paragraph covers one T cell receptor beta chain sequence. Enrolment of Seattle patients took place during active infection, and they were followed longitudinally. CDR1 and CDR2 from the germline V gene are SGHAT and FQNNGV. This CDR3 region has 12 residues. Trimming cost V 3 bases and J 4 bases, with 7 bases left between them. The sample is drawn from a study of blood T cell repertoires in COVID-19. At the level of the study: Collection of acute and convalescent COVID-19 samples took place in the United States, Italy and Spain. PBMCs, B-cell-depleted T cells, or T cells provided the cDNA or gDNA that made up the material.

Per the original data handling: Reference gene primer amplification in the assay estimated nucleated cell counts. TCRdb keeps only in-frame clones here, not all; method: immunoSEQ multiplex PCR. The V and J calls and clone size were taken over from that table, and D and trimming were inferred from the DNA. The sample gives 120,000 to 150,000 clones, about 83% of which show up once; around 9% is in the top ten. The source of this sequence is a man aged 25 to 40 with COVID-19, enrolled during active disease. J is TRBJ2-7 and V is TRBV11-2; D perhaps matches TRBD2 (6 bases). Specimen: peripheral blood. CDR3 loop: CASSFGGYEQYF. The CDR3 DNA is TGTGCCAGCAGCTTCGGGGGTTACGAGCAGTACTTC.